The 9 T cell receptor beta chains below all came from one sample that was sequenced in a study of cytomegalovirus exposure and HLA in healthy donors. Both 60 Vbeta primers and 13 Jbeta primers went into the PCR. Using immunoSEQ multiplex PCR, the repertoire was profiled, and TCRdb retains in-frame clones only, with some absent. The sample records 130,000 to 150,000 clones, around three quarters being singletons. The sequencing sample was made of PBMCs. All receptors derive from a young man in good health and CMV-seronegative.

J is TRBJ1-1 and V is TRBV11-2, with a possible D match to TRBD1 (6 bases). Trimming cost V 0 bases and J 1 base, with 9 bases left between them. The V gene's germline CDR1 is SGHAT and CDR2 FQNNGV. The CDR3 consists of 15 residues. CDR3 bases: TGTGCCAGCAGCTTAGAACTACAGGGGAACACTGAAGCTTTCTTT. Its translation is CASSLELQGNTEAFF.

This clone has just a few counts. For the CDR3, the DNA is TGTGCCAGCAGCTTTACGGGACAGGGACATGAGTATGGCTACACCTTC. The encoded protein is CASSFTGQGHEYGYTF. The chain is built from TRBV5-6 and TRBJ1-2; 9 bases are a match to TRBD1. V lost 2 bases to trimming and J lost 5 bases; unmatched junction nucleotides: 10. The CDR3 contains 16 residues. In germline, CDR1 is SGHDT, CDR2 YYEEEE.

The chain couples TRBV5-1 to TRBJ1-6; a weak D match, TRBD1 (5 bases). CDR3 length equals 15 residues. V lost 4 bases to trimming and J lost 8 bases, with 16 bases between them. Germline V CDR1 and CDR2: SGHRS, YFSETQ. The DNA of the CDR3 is TGCGCCAGCAGCCTTGGGGCGCCCGGAGATTCACCCCTCCACTTT. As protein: CASSLGAPGDSPLHF.

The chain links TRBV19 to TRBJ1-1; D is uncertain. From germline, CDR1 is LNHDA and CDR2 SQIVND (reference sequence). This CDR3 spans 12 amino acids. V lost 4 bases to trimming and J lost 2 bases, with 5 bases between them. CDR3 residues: CASSRANTEAFF. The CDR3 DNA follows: TGTGCCAGTAGTAGGGCCAACACTGAAGCTTTCTTT.

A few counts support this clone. Here the CDR3 DNA reads TGTGCCAGCAGCTACCGGGACAGTAGCAATCAGCCCCAGCATTTT. Translating gives CASSYRDSSNQPQHF. The chain combines TRBV2 with TRBJ1-5; 7 nucleotides align to TRBD1. Germline CDR1 reads SNHLY; CDR2 reads FYNNEI. V trimming: 6 bases; J trimming: 0 bases; junction bases outside the gene matches: 5. CDR3 length equals 15 residues.

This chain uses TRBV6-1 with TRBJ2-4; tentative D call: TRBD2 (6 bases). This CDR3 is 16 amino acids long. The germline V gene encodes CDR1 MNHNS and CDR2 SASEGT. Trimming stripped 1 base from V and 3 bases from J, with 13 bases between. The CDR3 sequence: CASSEVGWGGKNIQYF. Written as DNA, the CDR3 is TGTGCCAGCAGTGAAGTCGGATGGGGAGGCAAAAACATTCAGTACTTC.

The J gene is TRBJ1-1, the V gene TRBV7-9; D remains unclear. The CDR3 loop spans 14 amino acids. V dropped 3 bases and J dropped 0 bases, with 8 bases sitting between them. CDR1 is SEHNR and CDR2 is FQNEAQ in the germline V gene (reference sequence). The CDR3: CASSFSLVNTEAFF. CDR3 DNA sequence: TGTGCCAGCAGCTTTAGTCTGGTGAACACTGAAGCTTTCTTT.

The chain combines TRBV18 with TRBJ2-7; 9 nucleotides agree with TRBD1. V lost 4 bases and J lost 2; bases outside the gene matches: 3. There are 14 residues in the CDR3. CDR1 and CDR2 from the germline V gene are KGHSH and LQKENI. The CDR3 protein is CASSRTGVPYEQYF. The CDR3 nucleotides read TGTGCCAGCTCACGGACAGGGGTGCCCTACGAGCAGTACTTC.

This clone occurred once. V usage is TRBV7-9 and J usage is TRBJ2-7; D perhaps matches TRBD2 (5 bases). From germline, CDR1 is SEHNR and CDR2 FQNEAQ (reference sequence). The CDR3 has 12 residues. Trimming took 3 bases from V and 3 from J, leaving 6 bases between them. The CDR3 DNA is TGTGCCAGCAGCTTGGGAGTCTACGAGCAGTACTTC. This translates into CASSLGVYEQYF.